A selection of T cell receptor beta chains follows, all from one sample in a study of radiotherapy plus CTLA-4 blockade in lung cancer. Assay used: immunoSEQ multiplex PCR; TCRdb lists only in-frame clones, some missing. The table shows about 59,000 clones, with 70% to 80% occurring only once. This material consisted of peripheral blood, taken from a patient treated with radiotherapy plus ipilimumab. Receptors originate from a human donor with non-small cell lung cancer whose response to radiotherapy plus ipilimumab could not be evaluated. CDR3s include the opening cysteine and the closing phenylalanine or tryptophan. D genes are given only for firm matches. For some rows the clone size is stated as once, few or many, or as a class when expanded; others skip it.

j_call clone_size v_call d_call cdr3_aa cdr3_nt
TRBJ2-2 NA TRBV5-4 TRBD2 CASSFSRGDNTGELFF TGTGCCAGCAGCTTTAGCCGGGGGGACAACACCGGGGAGCTGTTTTTT
TRBJ2-1 NA TRBV28 TRBD2 CASSLVLRTSGYNEQFF TGTGCCAGCAGTTTGGTTTTGAGGACTAGCGGGTACAATGAGCAGTTCTTC
TRBJ2-7 NA TRBV5-8 TRBD1 CASSWGQVIDEQYF TGTGCCAGCAGCTGGGGACAGGTGATCGACGAGCAGTACTTC
TRBJ2-7 NA TRBV29-1 NA CSVSWGGREQYF TGCAGCGTATCATGGGGGGGGCGCGAGCAGTACTTC
TRBJ2-5 few TRBV1 NA CTSSRSGAETQYF TGCACCAGCAGCCGGAGCGGAGCCGAGACCCAGTACTTC
TRBJ1-2 NA TRBV11-3 NA CASSPSAAGHYGYTF TGTGCCAGCAGCCCTAGCGCGGCAGGACACTATGGCTACACCTTC
TRBJ1-4 NA TRBV7-8 NA CASSPLRGMSNEKLFF TGTGCCAGCAGCCCCCTCCGGGGGATGTCAAATGAAAAACTGTTTTTT
TRBJ1-2 few TRBV7-2 NA CASSFSVDRTGGTF TGTGCCAGCAGCTTTAGTGTGGACCGAACAGGTGGCACCTTC
TRBJ1-1 NA TRBV6-8 NA CASSYLRNMNTEAFF TGTGCCAGCAGTTATCTCAGGAATATGAACACTGAAGCTTTCTTT
TRBJ2-3 NA TRBV12-5 TRBD2 CASARTSMTDTQYF TGTGCTAGTGCTCGGACTAGCATGACAGATACGCAGTATTTT
TRBJ2-7 few TRBV6-1 NA CASSDSYEQYF TGTGCCAGCAGTGACAGCTACGAGCAGTACTTC
TRBJ2-1 few TRBV6-5 NA CASSSESPSYNEQFF TGTGCCAGCAGTTCCGAGAGCCCCTCCTACAATGAGCAGTTCTTC
TRBJ2-3 NA TRBV5-4 NA CASSLALSTDTQYF TGTGCCAGCAGCTTAGCCCTCTCCACAGATACGCAGTATTTT
TRBJ1-5 NA TRBV4-1 TRBD1 CASSHVSGTGNQPQHF TGCGCCAGCAGCCATGTCTCCGGGACAGGGAATCAGCCCCAGCATTTT
TRBJ1-2 NA TRBV7-2 NA CASSLPPVGAYGYTF TGTGCCAGCAGCTTACCCCCCGTAGGGGCCTATGGCTACACCTTC
TRBJ2-7 NA TRBV5-1 NA CASSSPGQSSYEQYF TGCGCCAGCAGCTCCCCGGGACAAAGTTCCTACGAGCAGTACTTC
TRBJ2-3 NA TRBV21-1 NA CASSKEVGGGTDTQYF NA
TRBJ2-3 NA TRBV6-4 TRBD2 CASQPSGTSTDTQYF TGTGCCAGTCAACCTAGCGGGACTAGCACAGATACGCAGTATTTT
TRBJ1-2 few TRBV4-3 NA CASSQNHRDGYTF TGCGCCAGCAGCCAAAACCACAGGGATGGCTACACCTTC
TRBJ2-1 NA TRBV4-1 NA CASSQDYLNEQFF TGCGCCAGCAGCCAAGACTACTTGAATGAGCAGTTCTTC
TRBJ2-5 NA TRBV18 TRBD2 CASSGSGTQETQYF TGTGCCAGCTCGGGTAGCGGGACTCAAGAGACCCAGTACTTC
TRBJ2-7 NA TRBV2 TRBD2 CASSPNTGGTYEQYF TGTGCCAGCAGTCCAAATACGGGGGGGACCTACGAGCAGTACTTC
TRBJ1-5 NA TRBV6-5 NA CASSRSLNQPQHF TGTGCCAGCAGCCGTTCCCTCAATCAGCCCCAGCATTTT
TRBJ2-7 NA TRBV6-5 NA CASSPPRQSEQYF TGTGCCAGCAGCCCGCCACGACAGAGCGAGCAGTACTTC
TRBJ2-3 NA TRBV4-3 TRBD2 CASSQEIAGYTDTQYF TGCGCCAGCAGCCAAGAAATAGCGGGATACACAGATACGCAGTATTTT
TRBJ2-6 once TRBV4-1 NA CASSHTGANVLTF TGCGCCAGCAGCCACACTGGGGCCAACGTCCTGACTTTC
TRBJ2-1 few TRBV11-2 TRBD2 CASRKGTSGSNEQFF TGTGCCAGTAGAAAGGGGACTAGCGGGAGTAATGAGCAGTTCTTC
TRBJ2-1 NA TRBV7-9 TRBD2 CASRRTSGGWLLYNEQFF TGTGCCAGCAGGAGGACTAGCGGGGGGTGGCTATTATACAATGAGCAGTTCTTC
TRBJ1-1 few TRBV6-1 NA CASNPGWGPNTEAFF TGTGCCAGCAACCCCGGTTGGGGCCCGAACACTGAAGCTTTCTTT
TRBJ2-5 NA TRBV5-1 NA CASSLGAGDRRETQYF TGCGCCAGCAGCTTGGGGGCCGGGGATCGCCGGGAGACCCAGTACTTC
TRBJ1-1 NA TRBV6-5 TRBD1 CASRTGGRAEAFF TGTGCCAGCAGGACAGGGGGCCGGGCTGAAGCTTTCTTT
TRBJ2-5 NA TRBV19 TRBD1 CASPSRDRGFETQYF TGTGCCAGCCCCAGCCGGGACAGGGGTTTCGAGACCCAGTACTTC
TRBJ1-4 NA TRBV10-2 TRBD1 CASSEYTGVREKLFF TGCGCCAGCAGTGAATACACAGGGGTTAGGGAAAAACTGTTTTTT
TRBJ2-7 NA TRBV5-4 TRBD2 CASSVGIAGGPGEQYF TGTGCCAGCAGCGTGGGTATAGCGGGGGGGCCGGGCGAGCAGTACTTC
TRBJ2-2 NA TRBV5-1 NA CASSLEQNTGELFF TGCGCCAGCAGCTTGGAGCAGAACACCGGGGAGCTGTTTTTT
TRBJ1-1 NA TRBV5-5 TRBD1 CASRPGTGAPNTEAFF TGTGCCAGCAGACCCGGGACAGGAGCCCCCAACACTGAAGCTTTCTTT
TRBJ2-7 NA TRBV28 NA CASSSSRQAYEQYF TGTGCCAGCAGTTCATCACGACAGGCCTACGAGCAGTACTTC
TRBJ2-7 few TRBV7-9 TRBD1 CASSGQGQTPPEQYF TGTGCCAGCAGCGGCCAGGGACAGACGCCTCCCGAGCAGTACTTC
TRBJ2-3 NA TRBV11-2 NA CASSRLGSSDTQYF TGTGCCAGCAGTCGTCTAGGGAGCTCAGATACGCAGTATTTT
TRBJ1-6 NA TRBV11-2 NA CASSLTGDSNSPLHF TGTGCCAGCAGCTTGACAGGAGACTCAAATTCACCCCTCCACTTT
TRBJ2-5 NA TRBV11-2 TRBD2 CASSLNSGGPEETQYF TGTGCCAGCAGCTTAAATAGCGGGGGGCCGGAGGAGACCCAGTACTTC
TRBJ2-2 few TRBV5-1 TRBD2 CASSSSGGETGELFF TGCGCCAGCAGCTCGAGCGGGGGGGAGACCGGGGAGCTGTTTTTT
TRBJ1-6 NA TRBV6-5 NA CASSRGGGNSPLHF TGTGCCAGCAGCCGGGGTGGCGGGAATTCACCCCTCCACTTT
TRBJ1-1 NA TRBV9 NA CASSVVWQANTEAFF TGTGCCAGCAGCGTAGTATGGCAGGCGAACACTGAAGCTTTCTTT
TRBJ1-2 NA TRBV5-5 NA CASTAGNYGYTF TGTGCCAGCACTGCAGGAAACTATGGCTACACCTTC
TRBJ1-6 NA TRBV27 NA CASSLSFVGQRLSSPLHF TGTGCCAGCAGTTTATCGTTTGTCGGTCAGAGGTTAAGTTCACCCCTCCACTTT
TRBJ2-7 NA TRBV5-1 NA CASRQATYEQYF TGCGCCAGCAGGCAGGCCACCTACGAGCAGTACTTC
TRBJ1-5 NA TRBV7-8 NA CASTPNRIQIGVRPQHF TGTGCCAGCACCCCCAATCGGATCCAAATCGGGGTAAGGCCCCAGCATTTT
TRBJ2-2 NA TRBV6-7 TRBD2 CASSLRASGREGRPGELFF TGTGCCAGCAGCCTCCGGGCTAGCGGGAGGGAGGGTCGGCCCGGGGAGCTGTTTTTT
TRBJ2-3 NA TRBV5-1 NA CASSLVGQRTDTQYF TGCGCCAGCAGCTTGGTGGGGCAGCGAACAGATACGCAGTATTTT
TRBJ2-3 NA TRBV28 NA CASSSPRGAVDTQYF TGTGCCAGCAGTTCCCCCCGGGGGGCCGTAGATACGCAGTATTTT
TRBJ2-7 NA TRBV7-9 NA CASSFYSVYEQYF TGTGCCAGCAGCTTTTACAGTGTCTACGAGCAGTACTTC
TRBJ2-3 NA TRBV4-1 NA CASSQEKGGSTDTQYF TGCGCCAGCAGCCAAGAGAAGGGAGGCAGCACAGATACGCAGTATTTT
TRBJ2-7 NA TRBV7-2 TRBD2 CASSLTSGPYEQYF TGTGCCAGCAGCTTAACTAGCGGTCCCTACGAGCAGTACTTC
TRBJ2-4 NA TRBV21-1 NA CASSSHLSIAKNIQYF TGTGCCAGCAGCTCCCACTTAAGTATAGCCAAAAACATTCAGTACTTC
TRBJ2-7 NA TRBV11-2 NA CASSPPTDSYEQYF TGTGCCAGCAGCCCACCGACAGATTCCTACGAGCAGTACTTC
TRBJ1-6 NA TRBV2 NA CASRLSSSYNSPLHF TGTGCCAGCAGACTGTCGAGCTCCTATAATTCACCCCTCCACTTT
TRBJ1-4 once TRBV7-2 NA CASNSMGSEGEKLFF TGTGCCAGCAACTCAATGGGGAGTGAAGGGGAAAAACTGTTTTTT
TRBJ2-5 NA TRBV5-4 TRBD1 CASSVTGGQETQYF TGTGCCAGCAGCGTAACAGGGGGGCAAGAGACCCAGTACTTC
TRBJ2-3 few TRBV7-3 TRBD1 CASSSGQEVDTQYF TGTGCCAGCAGCTCCGGACAGGAGGTAGATACGCAGTATTTT